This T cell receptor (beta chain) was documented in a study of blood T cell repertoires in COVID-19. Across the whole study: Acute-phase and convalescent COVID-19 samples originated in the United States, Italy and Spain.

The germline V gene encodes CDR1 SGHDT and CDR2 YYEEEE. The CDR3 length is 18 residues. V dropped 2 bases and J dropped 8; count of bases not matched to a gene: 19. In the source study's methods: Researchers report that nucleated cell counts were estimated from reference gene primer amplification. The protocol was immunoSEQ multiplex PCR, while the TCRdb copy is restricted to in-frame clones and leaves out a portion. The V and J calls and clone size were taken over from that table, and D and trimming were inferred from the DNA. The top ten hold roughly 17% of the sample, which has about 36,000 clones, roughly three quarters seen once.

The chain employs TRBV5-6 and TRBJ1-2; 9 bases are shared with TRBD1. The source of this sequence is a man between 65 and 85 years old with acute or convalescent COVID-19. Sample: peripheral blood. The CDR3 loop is CASSFGSLGQGIFRGYTF. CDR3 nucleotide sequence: TGTGCCAGCAGCTTCGGATCGCTAGGACAGGGGATTTTTAGAGGCTACACCTTC. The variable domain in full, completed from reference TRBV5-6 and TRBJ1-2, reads DAGVTQSPTHLIKTRGQQVTLRCSPKSGHDTVSWYQQALGQGPQFIFQYYEEEERQRGNFPDRFSGHQFPNYSSELNVNALLLGDSALYLCASSFGSLGQGIFRGYTFGSGTRLTVV.